This T cell receptor beta chain was found in a study of glioma-infiltrating T cells after dendritic cell vaccination. Turning to the study itself: Glioblastoma patients came from Phase I and II dendritic cell vaccination trials. Treatment, given 2003 to 2012, was autologous tumor lysate-pulsed dendritic cell vaccination. The vaccine used monocyte-derived dendritic cells pulsed overnight with autologous tumor lysate.

Between the trimmed V and J ends, which lost 6 bases and 3 bases, there was a span of 14 bases. There are 14 residues in the CDR3. CDR1 is KGHSH, CDR2 LQKENI, per germline. Up to 2 ug genomic DNA was used for TCRB CDR3 amplification. Sequencing used immunoSEQ multiplex PCR; TCRdb keeps in-frame clones, though not all of them. The sample has some 110,000 clones, around 90% seen once. Time point: after dendritic cell vaccination, including at tumor progression/relapse. This clonotype was obtained from a human donor with glioblastoma. The chain is built from TRBV18 and TRBJ1-1; weak D call: TRBD1 (6 bases). Sequencing was performed on blood, taken after dendritic cell vaccination. CDR3 in DNA: TGTGCCAGCTCGTCAGACTCAGGGGACACTGAAGCTTTCTTT. Its protein product is CASSSDSGDTEAFF.